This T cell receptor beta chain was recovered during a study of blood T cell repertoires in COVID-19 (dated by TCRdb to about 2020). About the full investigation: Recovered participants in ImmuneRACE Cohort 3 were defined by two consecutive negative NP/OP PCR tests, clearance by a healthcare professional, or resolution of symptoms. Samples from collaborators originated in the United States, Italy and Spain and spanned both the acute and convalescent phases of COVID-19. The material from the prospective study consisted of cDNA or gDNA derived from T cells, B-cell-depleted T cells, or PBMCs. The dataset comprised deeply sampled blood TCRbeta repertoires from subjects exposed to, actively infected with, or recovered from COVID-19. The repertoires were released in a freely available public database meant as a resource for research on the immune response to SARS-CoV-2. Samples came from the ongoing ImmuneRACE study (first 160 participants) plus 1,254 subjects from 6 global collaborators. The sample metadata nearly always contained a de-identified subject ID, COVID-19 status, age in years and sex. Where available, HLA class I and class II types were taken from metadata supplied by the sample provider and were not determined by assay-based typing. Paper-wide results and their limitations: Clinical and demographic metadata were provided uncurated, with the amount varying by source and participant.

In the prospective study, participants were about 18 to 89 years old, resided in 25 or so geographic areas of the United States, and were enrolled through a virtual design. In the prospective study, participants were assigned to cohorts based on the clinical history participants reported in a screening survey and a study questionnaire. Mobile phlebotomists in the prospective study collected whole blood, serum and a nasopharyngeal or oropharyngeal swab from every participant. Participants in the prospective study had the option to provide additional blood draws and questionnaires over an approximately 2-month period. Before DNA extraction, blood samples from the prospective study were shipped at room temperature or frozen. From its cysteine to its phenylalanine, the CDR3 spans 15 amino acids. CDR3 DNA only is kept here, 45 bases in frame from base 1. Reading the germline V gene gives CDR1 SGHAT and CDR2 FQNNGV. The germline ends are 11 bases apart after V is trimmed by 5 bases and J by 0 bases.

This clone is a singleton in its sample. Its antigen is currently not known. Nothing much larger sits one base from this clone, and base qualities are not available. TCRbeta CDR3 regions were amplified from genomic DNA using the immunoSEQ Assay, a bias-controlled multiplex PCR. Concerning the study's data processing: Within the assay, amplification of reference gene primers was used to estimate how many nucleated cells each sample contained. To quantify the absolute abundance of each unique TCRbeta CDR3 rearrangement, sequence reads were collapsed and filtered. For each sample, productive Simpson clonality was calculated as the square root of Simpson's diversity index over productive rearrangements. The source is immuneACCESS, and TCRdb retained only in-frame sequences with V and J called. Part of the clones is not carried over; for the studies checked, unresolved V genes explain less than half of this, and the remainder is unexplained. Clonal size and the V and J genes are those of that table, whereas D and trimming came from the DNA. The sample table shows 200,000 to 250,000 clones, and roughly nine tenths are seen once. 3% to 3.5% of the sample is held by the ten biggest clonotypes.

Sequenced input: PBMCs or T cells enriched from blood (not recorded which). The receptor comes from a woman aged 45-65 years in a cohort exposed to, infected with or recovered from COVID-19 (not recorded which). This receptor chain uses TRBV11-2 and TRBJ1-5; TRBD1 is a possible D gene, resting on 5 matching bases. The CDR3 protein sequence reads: CASSLQGNSNQPQHF. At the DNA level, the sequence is TGTGCCAGCAGCCTTCAGGGTAATAGCAATCAGCCCCAGCATTTT. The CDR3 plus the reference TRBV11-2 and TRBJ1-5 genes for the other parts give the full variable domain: EAGVAQSPRYKIIEKRQSVAFWCNPISGHATLYWYQQILGQGPKLLIQFQNNGVVDDSQLPKDRFSAERLKGVDSTLKIQPAKLEDSAVYLCASSLQGNSNQPQHFGDGTRLSIL.